This T cell receptor (beta chain) was retrieved from a study of sequential checkpoint blockade in melanoma. Across the study: Randomization was 1:1 between first-line nivolumab→ipilimumab and ipilimumab→nivolumab. After both sequences, patients received maintenance nivolumab. TCRβ was sequenced from DNA of some 97 pretreatment tumors. Matched biopsies came pretreatment and at week 13 for twenty-two patients.

Profiling relied on immunoSEQ multiplex PCR, and the TCRdb table lists in-frame clones only, not all of them. The sample has 3,000 to 4,000 clones, about 20% seen once. As for treatment: randomized to nivolumab then ipilimumab (arm A) or the reverse (arm B). This CDR3 is 12 amino acids long. Germline CDR1 and CDR2: SQVTM and ANQGSEA. V was clipped by 4 bases and J by 1 base, with 8 bases between them. This receptor was obtained from a human patient with melanoma. Some clones in this sample may be carry-over from other donors' samples. The sample here was tumor tissue (inferred from file names), taken from a patient given nivolumab and ipilimumab in sequence. The V and J genes are TRBV29-1 and TRBJ2-7, with a tentative D call TRBD2 (5 bases). CDR3 protein: CSVVSGSYEQYF. CDR3 bases: TGCAGCGTTGTAAGCGGATCCTACGAGCAGTACTTC.